These T cell receptor beta chains were read from a single sample in a study of cytomegalovirus exposure and HLA in healthy donors. The method was immunoSEQ multiplex PCR; TCRdb's version includes in-frame clones alone and lacks a portion of them. The table records about 140,000 clones, about 80% of them present only once. The sequencing sample was made of PBMCs. These TCRs come from a man aged 35 to 55 in good health and CMV-seropositive. The CDR3 runs from the conserved cysteine through the conserved F or W. A D gene is named only where the DNA matches it firmly. Size tells how often a clone was seen (once, few, many) or the class of an expanded clone, and some rows leave it out.

size: NA
D: TRBD1
V: TRBV7-9
J: TRBJ2-7
DNA: TGTGCCAGCGCGGGACAGGGAGGGCCCGAGCAGTACTTC
CDR3: CASAGQGGPEQYF

size: NA
D: TRBD1
V: TRBV9
J: TRBJ1-6
DNA: TGTGCCAGCAGCGTAGGAGACAGGGCACCCGGCTCCTATAATTCACCCCTCCACTTT
CDR3: CASSVGDRAPGSYNSPLHF

size: NA
D: NA
V: TRBV5-6
J: TRBJ1-6
DNA: TGTGCCAGCAGCTGGGGCCAGGACGGCTCACCCCTCCACTTT
CDR3: CASSWGQDGSPLHF

size: NA
D: TRBD1
V: TRBV9
J: TRBJ2-2
DNA: TGTGCCAGCAGCGGAGGGACAGGGAACACCGGGGAGCTGTTTTTT
CDR3: CASSGGTGNTGELFF

size: NA
D: TRBD2
V: TRBV11-2
J: TRBJ2-5
DNA: TGTGCCAGCAGCTTCCTGGGGCGGGGGGGCGGAGAGACCCAGTACTTC
CDR3: CASSFLGRGGGETQYF

size: NA
D: TRBD1
V: TRBV2
J: TRBJ1-2
DNA: TGTGCCACTTGGGGACAGGGGGCACCTAACTATGGCTACACCTTC
CDR3: CATWGQGAPNYGYTF

size: NA
D: NA
V: TRBV7-3
J: TRBJ1-3
DNA: TGTGCCAGCAGCCCCGGTGGAGGCTCTGGAAACACCATATATTTT
CDR3: CASSPGGGSGNTIYF

size: NA
D: NA
V: TRBV29-1
J: TRBJ1-2
DNA: TGCAGCGTTGATGGGGAGACCTATGGCTACACCTTC
CDR3: CSVDGETYGYTF

size: NA
D: TRBD1
V: TRBV7-9
J: TRBJ1-4
DNA: TGTGCCAGCAGCTTTGGACAGGTTAATGAAAAACTGTTTTTT
CDR3: CASSFGQVNEKLFF

size: few
D: TRBD2
V: TRBV9
J: TRBJ2-3
DNA: TGTGCCAGCAGCGTAGGCGCGGGGGGAATCACAGATACGCAGTATTTT
CDR3: CASSVGAGGITDTQYF

size: NA
D: TRBD2
V: TRBV7-9
J: TRBJ2-3
DNA: TGTGCCAGCAGCTTAAGTCTAGCGGGAAGAATAACAGATACGCAGTATTTT
CDR3: CASSLSLAGRITDTQYF

size: NA
D: NA
V: TRBV5-6
J: TRBJ2-2
DNA: TGTGCCAGCACTCCCGGTGCAAACCCGGTTCGCGGGGAGCTGTTTTTT
CDR3: CASTPGANPVRGELFF

size: NA
D: NA
V: TRBV7-9
J: TRBJ2-7
DNA: TGTGCCAGCAGCTTATTTTCGTGGGGAGCCTACGAGCAGTACTTC
CDR3: CASSLFSWGAYEQYF

size: few
D: TRBD2
V: TRBV9
J: TRBJ2-3
DNA: TGTGCCAGCAGCCTCCCGGGAGCGGGAGGTCGGGATACGCAGTATTTT
CDR3: CASSLPGAGGRDTQYF

size: NA
D: NA
V: TRBV30
J: TRBJ1-5
DNA: TGTGCCTGGAGTGTAGGGGGTAATCAGCCCCAGCATTTT
CDR3: CAWSVGGNQPQHF

size: NA
D: TRBD1
V: TRBV25-1
J: TRBJ2-6
DNA: TGTGCCAGCAGACAGGGGACCGGGGCCAACGTCCTGACTTTC
CDR3: CASRQGTGANVLTF

size: NA
D: NA
V: TRBV2
J: TRBJ2-7
DNA: TGTGCCAGCAGTATAGGAGCTCAGTACTTC
CDR3: CASSIGAQYF

size: NA
D: NA
V: TRBV15
J: TRBJ1-1
DNA: TGTGCCACCAGCAGAGATCGGGTGACTGAAGCTTTCTTT
CDR3: CATSRDRVTEAFF

size: NA
D: TRBD1
V: TRBV4-1
J: TRBJ2-1
DNA: TGCGCCAGCAGCCAAGGGACAGGGGGGAATGAGCAGTTCTTC
CDR3: CASSQGTGGNEQFF

size: NA
D: NA
V: TRBV6-5
J: TRBJ2-7
DNA: TGTGCCAGCAGCTGGGCTGGCACTAGCTACGAGCAGTACTTC
CDR3: CASSWAGTSYEQYF

size: NA
D: TRBD1
V: TRBV6-6
J: TRBJ2-7
DNA: TGTGCCAGCAGTACCCCGGGACAGGGATACGAGCAGTACTTC
CDR3: CASSTPGQGYEQYF

size: NA
D: TRBD2
V: TRBV4-1
J: TRBJ2-1
DNA: TGCGCCAGCAGCCAAGAGCCGGGGGGGGCGTATGAGCAGTTCTTC
CDR3: CASSQEPGGAYEQFF

size: NA
D: TRBD2
V: TRBV6-4
J: TRBJ2-1
DNA: TGTGCCAGCAGTGACTCGGCTGCGGGGGGGCGCTACGAGCAGTTCTTC
CDR3: CASSDSAAGGRYEQFF

size: NA
D: NA
V: TRBV15
J: TRBJ2-4
DNA: TGTGCCACCAGCAGAGATACAGGGAGGGTAGCCAAAAACATTCAGTACTTC
CDR3: CATSRDTGRVAKNIQYF

size: NA
D: NA
V: TRBV7-9
J: TRBJ1-6
DNA: TGTGCCAGCACCCCTGGTCCTATTAATTCACCCCTCCACTTT
CDR3: CASTPGPINSPLHF

size: NA
D: TRBD1
V: TRBV7-2
J: TRBJ2-7
DNA: TGTGCCAGCAGCTTATGGGACAGGGGGAGTTACGAGCAGTACTTC
CDR3: CASSLWDRGSYEQYF

size: NA
D: NA
V: TRBV30
J: TRBJ1-3
DNA: TGTGCCTGGAGTAGCGGGGGCTCTGGAAACACCATATATTTT
CDR3: CAWSSGGSGNTIYF

size: once
D: TRBD1
V: TRBV29-1
J: TRBJ2-3
DNA: TGCATCGCACAGGGGACAGATACGCAGTATTTT
CDR3: CIAQGTDTQYF

size: NA
D: NA
V: TRBV2
J: TRBJ1-1
DNA: TGTGCCAGCAGTGAAGCCGACACTGAAGCTTTCTTT
CDR3: CASSEADTEAFF

size: NA
D: TRBD1
V: TRBV10-2
J: TRBJ2-2
DNA: TGCGCCAGCAGCACAGGGGGCACCGGGGAGCTGTTTTTT
CDR3: CASSTGGTGELFF

size: NA
D: TRBD1
V: TRBV7-9
J: TRBJ1-6
DNA: TGTGCCAGCAGCTACCTTCGGGACAGGGGTGATTCACCCCTCCACTTT
CDR3: CASSYLRDRGDSPLHF

size: NA
D: TRBD1
V: TRBV13
J: TRBJ2-5
DNA: TGTGCCAGCAGTTTACAGGGGACAGGGAGGAGGGAGACCCAGTACTTC
CDR3: CASSLQGTGRRETQYF

size: NA
D: NA
V: TRBV7-8
J: TRBJ2-7
DNA: TGTGCCAGCACCCGCACAGGGTACGAGCAGTACTTC
CDR3: CASTRTGYEQYF

size: NA
D: NA
V: TRBV4-1
J: TRBJ2-1
DNA: TGCGCCAGCAGCCAACATAGCGATGAGCAGTTCTTC
CDR3: CASSQHSDEQFF

size: NA
D: NA
V: TRBV4-1
J: TRBJ2-1
DNA: TGCGCCAGCAGCTCTCAACCGCGGACTTTTTCCTACAATGAGCAGTTCTTC
CDR3: CASSSQPRTFSYNEQFF

size: NA
D: NA
V: TRBV6-1
J: TRBJ1-4
DNA: TGTGCCAGCAACTTTAATGAAAAACTGTTTTTT
CDR3: CASNFNEKLFF

size: NA
D: NA
V: TRBV4-3
J: TRBJ1-1
DNA: TGCGCCAGCAGCCAAGATCTCTGGACAAGGAACACTGAAGCTTTCTTT
CDR3: CASSQDLWTRNTEAFF

size: NA
D: TRBD2
V: TRBV9
J: TRBJ2-7
DNA: TGTGCCAGCAGCGTAGATGGCGGGGGGGCTTACGAGCAGTACTTC
CDR3: CASSVDGGGAYEQYF

size: NA
D: TRBD2
V: TRBV30
J: TRBJ2-1
DNA: TGTGCCTGGAAGGGTGGACTAGCGGGACCCCCCCTGAGCTCCTACAATGAGCAGTTCTTC
CDR3: CAWKGGLAGPPLSSYNEQFF

size: NA
D: TRBD2
V: TRBV27
J: TRBJ2-3
DNA: TGTGCCAGCAAACTAGCGGGAGCGACAGATACGCAGTATTTT
CDR3: CASKLAGATDTQYF

size: NA
D: NA
V: TRBV19
J: TRBJ1-2
DNA: TGTGCCAGTAGTCCGCGCCGGGGGACGTGGTATGGCTACACCTTC
CDR3: CASSPRRGTWYGYTF

size: NA
D: TRBD1
V: TRBV6-6
J: TRBJ1-2
DNA: TGTGCCAGCAGTTTTAACAGGGGGGACTATGGCTACACCTTC
CDR3: CASSFNRGDYGYTF

size: NA
D: NA
V: TRBV30
J: TRBJ1-5
DNA: TGTGCCTGGAAGAAGGAGGAACACCAGCCCCAGCATTTT
CDR3: CAWKKEEHQPQHF

size: NA
D: NA
V: TRBV19
J: TRBJ1-6
DNA: TGTGCCAGCACAGTGGGCGGACAAGGGTCACCCCTCCACTTT
CDR3: CASTVGGQGSPLHF

size: NA
D: NA
V: TRBV18
J: TRBJ2-1
DNA: TGTGCCAGCTCACCACCGGCGACTAGCTACAATGAGCAGTTCTTC
CDR3: CASSPPATSYNEQFF

size: NA
D: NA
V: TRBV4-3
J: TRBJ2-2
DNA: TGCGCCAGCAGCCAAGTAGGAGGGTCCACCGGGGAGCTGTTTTTT
CDR3: CASSQVGGSTGELFF

size: once
D: NA
V: TRBV7-9
J: TRBJ2-7
DNA: TGTGCCAGCAGCTCTAACCGGAAGGGGTTCGACCACGAGCAGTACTTC
CDR3: CASSSNRKGFDHEQYF

size: NA
D: TRBD1
V: TRBV29-1
J: TRBJ1-5
DNA: TGCAGCGTCGGACAGGGCTATCAGCCCCAGCATTTT
CDR3: CSVGQGYQPQHF

size: once
D: TRBD1
V: TRBV6-6
J: TRBJ1-1
DNA: TGTGCCAGCAAGCGACAGGGTTTGTTAGCTGAAGCTTTCTTT
CDR3: CASKRQGLLAEAFF

size: NA
D: TRBD2
V: TRBV5-1
J: TRBJ2-3
DNA: TGCGCCAGCAGCTTAGCGGGAGTGGGAGATACGCAGTATTTT
CDR3: CASSLAGVGDTQYF

size: NA
D: NA
V: TRBV30
J: TRBJ1-3
DNA: TGTGCCTGGAGTGCAGGGGCCTCGAGAAACACCATATATTTT
CDR3: CAWSAGASRNTIYF

size: NA
D: TRBD2
V: TRBV9
J: TRBJ2-7
DNA: TGTGCCAGCAGCCCTCGACTAGCGGGCTCCTACGAGCAGTACTTC
CDR3: CASSPRLAGSYEQYF

size: NA
D: NA
V: TRBV7-9
J: TRBJ1-2
DNA: TGTGCCAGCAGCTTAGGGCAGTTCTATGGCTACACCTTC
CDR3: CASSLGQFYGYTF

size: NA
D: NA
V: TRBV4-3
J: TRBJ2-7
DNA: TGCGCCAGCAGCCCAAACAGGCTCCACGAGCAGTACTTC
CDR3: CASSPNRLHEQYF

size: NA
D: TRBD2
V: TRBV9
J: TRBJ2-3
DNA: TGTGCCAGCAGCGTAAGGGCTAGCGGGAGGGCGGCAGATACGCAGTATTTT
CDR3: CASSVRASGRAADTQYF

size: NA
D: TRBD1
V: TRBV18
J: TRBJ2-3
DNA: TGTGCCAGCTCAGGGCAGGGGGCAGATACGCAGTATTTT
CDR3: CASSGQGADTQYF